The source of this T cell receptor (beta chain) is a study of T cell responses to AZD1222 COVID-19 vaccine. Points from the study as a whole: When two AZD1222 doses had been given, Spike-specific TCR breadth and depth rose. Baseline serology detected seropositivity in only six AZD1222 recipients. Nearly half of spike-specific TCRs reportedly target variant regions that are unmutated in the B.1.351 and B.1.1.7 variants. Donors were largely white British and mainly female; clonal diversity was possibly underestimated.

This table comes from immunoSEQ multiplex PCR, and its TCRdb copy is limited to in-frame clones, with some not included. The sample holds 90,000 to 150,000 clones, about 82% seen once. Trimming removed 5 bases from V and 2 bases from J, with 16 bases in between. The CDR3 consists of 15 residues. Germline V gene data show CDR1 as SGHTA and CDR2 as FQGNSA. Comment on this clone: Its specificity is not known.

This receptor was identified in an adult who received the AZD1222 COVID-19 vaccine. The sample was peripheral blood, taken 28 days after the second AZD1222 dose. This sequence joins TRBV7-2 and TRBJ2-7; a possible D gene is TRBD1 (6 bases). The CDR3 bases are TGTGCCAGCAGCCCCTCATGGGGGCCGACCTACGAGCAGTACTTC. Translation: CASSPSWGPTYEQYF.